This section outlines one T cell receptor beta chain sequence together with its context. The target antigen is unknown. In germline, CDR1 is DFQATT, CDR2 SNEGSKA (reference sequence). The CDR3 sequence is 15 residues long. V trimming: 0 bases; J trimming: 4 bases; junction bases outside the gene matches: 6. The data belong to a study of breast tumors, draining lymph nodes, adjacent tissues. Each CDR3 protein gets one entry after TCRdb re-called the multiplex PCR reads with MiXCR. The sample lists tens of thousands of distinct CDR3 sequences; roughly 50% were seen once. Study-level findings and limits: The data were judged consistent with most tumor T cells coming from lymph node and expanding in tumor. That most tumor T cells come from lymph nodes remained unproven. Tumor and nontumor repertoires were significantly more similar in luminal-like than in basal-like breast cancer. Tumor TCR diversity was below lymph nodes but above nontumor tissue.

The sequence derives from a female donor with breast cancer. Some clones in this sample may be carry-over from other donors' samples. Sequenced input: breast tumor tissue. The chain joins TRBV20-1 to TRBJ2-7; 10 positions agree with TRBD2. This chain's CDR3 is CSARDPSGRGYEQYF. The DNA for the CDR3 is TGCAGTGCTAGAGATCCTAGCGGGAGAGGATACGAGCAGTACTTC.